Below, 18 T cell receptor beta chains from the same sample are listed, as sequenced in a study of blood T cell repertoires in COVID-19. The table came from immunoSEQ multiplex PCR; TCRdb's copy has only in-frame clones and leaves some out. The repertoire holds about 97,000 clones, with around 90% as singletons. The sequencing sample was made of peripheral blood. Receptor source: a man in his fifties with active COVID-19.

This clone was found a few times. This sequence joins TRBV7-2 and TRBJ1-1; D gene uncertain. The CDR3 is made up of 15 amino acids. V lost 6 bases and J 0 bases, leaving 14 bases between the germline ends. CDR1 SGHTA and CDR2 FQGNSA come from the germline V gene. CDR3 nucleotides: TGTGCCAGCAGGGGAGCCTTGGCGGTGAACACTGAAGCTTTCTTT. Its protein is CASRGALAVNTEAFF. The complete variable domain, with remaining parts taken from reference TRBV7-2 and TRBJ1-1, reads GAGVSQSPSNKVTEKGKDVELRCDPISGHTALYWYRQSLGQGLEFLIYFQGNSAPDKSGLPSDRFSAERTGGSVSTLTIQRTQQEDSAVYLCASRGALAVNTEAFFGQGTRLTVV.

This clone was picked up a small number of times. The chain recombines TRBV6-5 with TRBJ2-7; D remains unclear. The CDR3 length is 14 residues. Germline values: CDR1 MNHEY, CDR2 SVGAGI. With 6 bases removed from V and 2 bases from J, the gap between germline ends came to 14 bases. CDR3 DNA: TGTGCCAGCAGCCCCCCGAGGTCCCCCTACGAGCAGTACTTC. Translation gives CASSPPRSPYEQYF.

The chain links TRBV18 to TRBJ1-6, with 10 bases matching TRBD1. This CDR3 spans 14 amino acids. The germline V gene has CDR1 KGHSH and CDR2 LQKENI. Trimming at V came to 2 bases and at J to 13 bases, leaving 5 bases not matched to a gene. This chain's CDR3 is CASSPGTGDFPLHF. The CDR3 DNA reads as TGTGCCAGCTCACCAGGGACAGGGGACTTCCCCCTCCACTTT.

The V call is TRBV11-3, the J call TRBJ2-2, with a tentative D call TRBD2 (6 bases). CDR3 length: 15 residues. Germline V gene lookup returns CDR1 SGHNT and CDR2 YENEEA. V lost 0 bases, J lost 5 bases, and 10 bases lay in between. The CDR3: CASSLDGGRTGELFF. CDR3 coding DNA: TGTGCCAGCAGCTTAGATGGTGGGAGGACCGGGGAGCTGTTTTTT.

This clone was detected a few times. The chain links TRBV2 to TRBJ2-7, with 8 bases that match TRBD1. CDR1 is SNHLY and CDR2 is FYNNEI in the germline V gene. The V and J ends lost 6 bases and 3 bases, in that order; junction bases with no gene match: 7. This CDR3 has 14 amino acids. The CDR3 DNA reads as TGTGCCAGCAGGGTGACAGGGGCCCTCTACGAGCAGTACTTC. Its protein is CASRVTGALYEQYF.

The V call is TRBV5-1, the J call TRBJ2-7, with 8 bases lining up with TRBD2. Germline loops: CDR1 SGHRS, CDR2 YFSETQ. Trimming took 3 bases from V and 1 from J; bases not matched to a gene: 6. The CDR3 sequence is 15 residues long. The CDR3 reads CASSSNSGASYEQYF. The CDR3 nucleotides read TGCGCCAGCAGCTCCAATAGCGGGGCGTCCTACGAGCAGTACTTC. The full variable domain, its missing parts supplied by reference TRBV5-1 and TRBJ2-7, is KAGVTQTPRYLIKTRGQQVTLSCSPISGHRSVSWYQQTPGQGLQFLFEYFSETQRNKGNFPGRFSGRQFSNSRSEMNVSTLELGDSALYLCASSSNSGASYEQYFGPGTRLTVT.

The rearrangement uses TRBV12-3 or TRBV12-4 and TRBJ1-2, with a weak D call TRBD1 (6 bases). The CDR3 is 12 residues long. Trimming pared 3 bases from V and 7 bases from J, leaving 9 bases between. As DNA, the CDR3 is TGTGCCAGCAGTTTCGGGGGGCTTGGCTACACCTTC. The encoded protein is CASSFGGLGYTF.

This clone was seen once. The CDR3 region is CASIRTGERGYTF. The CDR3 region has the DNA TGTGCCAGTATCCGGACAGGGGAACGAGGCTACACCTTC. This rearrangement joins TRBV19 to TRBJ1-2; TRBD1 matches 9 bases. The length of the CDR3 is 13 residues. Germline CDR1 reads LNHDA; CDR2 reads SQIVND (reference sequence). Trimming took 7 bases from V and 8 from J; bases not matched to a gene: 8.

The chain carries TRBV7-8 and TRBJ2-5; D perhaps matches TRBD1 (8 bases). Looked up from germline, CDR1 is SGHVS and CDR2 is FQNEAQ. The germline V and J ends were trimmed by 1 base and 7 bases, with 19 bases remaining between them. The CDR3 covers 16 residues. The CDR3, as DNA: TGTGCCAGCAGCTTAGTTACAGGGGGGGTCGTGGGGACCCAGTACTTC. It specifies CASSLVTGGVVGTQYF.

Comments on this clone: This CDR3 is also generated by other DNA sequences in the sample. J is TRBJ2-3 and V is TRBV18, with 10 bases that match TRBD1. The V gene end was trimmed by 2 bases and the J gene end by 2 bases; junction bases not matched to a gene: 1. Germline lookup yields CDR1 KGHSH and CDR2 LQKENI. The CDR3 is made up of 15 amino acids. The CDR3 sequence is CASSPGTGDTDTQYF. In DNA, the CDR3 is TGTGCCAGCTCACCAGGGACAGGGGACACAGATACGCAGTATTTT.

The V gene is TRBV3-1 (or the pseudogene TRBV3-2), the J gene TRBJ2-7; 8 nucleotides align to TRBD1. This CDR3 comprises 13 residues. Germline assignment: CDR1 LGHDT and CDR2 YNNKEL (reference sequence). With 7 bases clipped from V and 5 bases from J, the junction kept 7 bases outside the gene matches. CDR3 DNA sequence: TGTGCCAGCACCCGACAGGGGTCCCACGAGCAGTACTTC. It encodes CASTRQGSHEQYF.

V and J are TRBV7-9 and TRBJ1-4; TRBD1 matches at 7 bases. Germline loops: CDR1 SEHNR, CDR2 FQNEAQ (reference sequence). V shed 4 bases and J 0 bases; nucleotides not matched to a gene: 8. The CDR3 consists of 17 residues. CDR3 loop: CASSSGQSGTTNEKLFF. CDR3 nucleotides: TGTGCCAGCAGCTCGGGACAGTCTGGGACAACTAATGAAAAACTGTTTTTT.

This clone was picked up one time. The rearrangement links TRBV21-1 to TRBJ2-2; TRBD1, as called in the table, went unchecked against the DNA. TRBV21-1 is annotated as a pseudogene. This CDR3 contains 15 residues. The DNA for the CDR3 is TGTGCCAGCAGCCAACGCCAGGCACTCACCGGGGAGCTGTTTTTT. Amino acid sequence: CASSQRQALTGELFF.

The chain is built from TRBV5-1 and TRBJ2-5, with D perhaps TRBD1 (6 bases). The CDR3 has 15 residues. V was shortened by 4 bases and J by 2 bases, with 15 bases between the two germline ends. In germline, CDR1 is SGHRS, CDR2 YFSETQ. The CDR3 DNA reads TGCGCCAGCAGCCTCTACCCGGACAGTCAAGAGACCCAGTACTTC. The encoded protein is CASSLYPDSQETQYF. Filled out from reference TRBV5-1 and TRBJ2-5, the complete variable domain reads KAGVTQTPRYLIKTRGQQVTLSCSPISGHRSVSWYQQTPGQGLQFLFEYFSETQRNKGNFPGRFSGRQFSNSRSEMNVSTLELGDSALYLCASSLYPDSQETQYFGPGTRLLVL.

The chain links TRBV28 to TRBJ1-6; D gene unclear. With 3 bases removed from V and 7 bases from J, the gap between germline ends came to 13 bases. CDR3 size: 15 residues. Germline assignment: CDR1 MDHEN and CDR2 SYDVKM. The CDR3 DNA is TGTGCCAGCAGTTTCTCACAGACGGCAAATTCACCCCTCCACTTT. Amino acid sequence: CASSFSQTANSPLHF.

The chain links TRBV5-6 to TRBJ1-1; possibly TRBD1 for D (5 bases). The CDR3 is made up of 13 amino acids. V gave up 4 bases and J gave up 4 bases, with 11 bases separating them. Germline assignment: CDR1 SGHDT and CDR2 YYEEEE. The CDR3 DNA reads TGTGCCAGCAGCCCTCGGGGGAGCACTGAAGCTTTCTTT. It translates to CASSPRGSTEAFF.

This clone was counted a single time. V usage is TRBV6-6 and J usage is TRBJ2-1; no reliable D call. In germline, CDR1 is MNHNY, CDR2 SVGAGI (reference sequence). The germline V and J ends were trimmed by 6 bases and 7 bases, with 16 bases remaining between them. This CDR3 spans 14 amino acids. CDR3 sequence: CASSLVGAPNEQFF. The DNA of the CDR3 is TGTGCCAGCAGCCTGGTAGGAGCGCCGAATGAGCAGTTCTTC.

The chain is built from TRBV7-2 and TRBJ2-1, with 10 nucleotides matching TRBD2. Germline V lookup: CDR1 SGHTA, CDR2 FQGNSA. The CDR3 totals 14 residues. J gave up 8 bases and V 4 bases, and 5 bases lay outside the gene matches. The DNA of the CDR3 is TGTGCCAGCAGCTCCACTAGCGGGGTCTATGAGCAGTTCTTC. Its protein product is CASSSTSGVYEQFF.